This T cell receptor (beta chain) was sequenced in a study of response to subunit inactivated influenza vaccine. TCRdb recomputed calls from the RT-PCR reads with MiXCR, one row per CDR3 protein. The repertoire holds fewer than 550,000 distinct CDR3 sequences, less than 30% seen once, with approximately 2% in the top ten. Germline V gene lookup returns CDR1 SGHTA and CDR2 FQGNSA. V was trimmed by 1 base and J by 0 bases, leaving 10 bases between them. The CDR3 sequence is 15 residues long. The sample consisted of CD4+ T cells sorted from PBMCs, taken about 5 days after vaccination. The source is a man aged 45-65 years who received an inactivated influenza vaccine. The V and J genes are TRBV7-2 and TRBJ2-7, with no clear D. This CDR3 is CASSLDPATSYEQYF. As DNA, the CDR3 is TGTGCCAGCAGCTTAGATCCGGCCACCTCCTACGAGCAGTACTTC.